This TCR beta chain was obtained from a study of response to subunit inactivated influenza vaccine. MiXCR was run by TCRdb on the RT-PCR reads, yielding one entry per CDR3 protein. There are about 540,000 distinct CDR3 sequences in the sample; roughly a quarter occur only once, and around 2.8% lies in the top ten. With 7 bases removed from V and 8 bases from J, the gap between germline ends came to 11 bases. The V gene's germline CDR1 is ENHRY and CDR2 SYGVKD. This CDR3 has 11 residues. This sample was shared with a second study, whose subject was T cells expressing NK-cell markers. From that second work: Generation of TCR beta cDNA was performed by 5'RACE template switching incorporating UMIs. NKG2C+ dominant clonotypes from over five donors made up about 1.0-7.5% of CD8+ T cells. Expanded clones of NKG2C+ T cells had an unclear HCMV specificity.

The specimen comprised CD4+ T cells sorted from PBMCs, sampled roughly 13 days after vaccination. This receptor was identified in a man aged 50 or older who received an inactivated influenza vaccine. The chain couples TRBV10-3 to TRBJ1-2; the D gene is possibly TRBD1 (6 bases). CDR3 coding DNA: TGTGCCATCACGGGGGGCCAGGGCTACACCTTC. This translates into CAITGGQGYTF.